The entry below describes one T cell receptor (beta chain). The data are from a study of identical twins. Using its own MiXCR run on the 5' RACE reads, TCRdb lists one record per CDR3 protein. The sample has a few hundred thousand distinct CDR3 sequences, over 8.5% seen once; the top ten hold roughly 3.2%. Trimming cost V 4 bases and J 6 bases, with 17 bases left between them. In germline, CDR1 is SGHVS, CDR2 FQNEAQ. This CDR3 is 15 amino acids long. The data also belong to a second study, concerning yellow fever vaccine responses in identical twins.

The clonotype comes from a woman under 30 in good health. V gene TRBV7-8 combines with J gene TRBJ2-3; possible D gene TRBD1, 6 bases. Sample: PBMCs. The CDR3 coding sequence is TGTGCCAGCAGCTCAGACAGGACGAGTGGGGATACGCAGTATTTT. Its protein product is CASSSDRTSGDTQYF.